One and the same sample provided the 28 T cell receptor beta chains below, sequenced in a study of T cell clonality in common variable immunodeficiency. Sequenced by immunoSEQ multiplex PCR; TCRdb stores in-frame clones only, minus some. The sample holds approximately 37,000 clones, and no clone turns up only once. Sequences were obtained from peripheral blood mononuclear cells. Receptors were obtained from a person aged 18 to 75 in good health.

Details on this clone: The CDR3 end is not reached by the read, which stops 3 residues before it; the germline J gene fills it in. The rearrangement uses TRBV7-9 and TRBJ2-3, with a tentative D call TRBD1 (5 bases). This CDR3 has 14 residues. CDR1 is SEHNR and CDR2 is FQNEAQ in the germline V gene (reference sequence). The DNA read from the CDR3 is TGTGCCAGCAGCTCAGAGAAGGGGTCTCAGCCG. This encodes CASSSEKGSQP. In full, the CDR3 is CASSSEKGSQPQYF.

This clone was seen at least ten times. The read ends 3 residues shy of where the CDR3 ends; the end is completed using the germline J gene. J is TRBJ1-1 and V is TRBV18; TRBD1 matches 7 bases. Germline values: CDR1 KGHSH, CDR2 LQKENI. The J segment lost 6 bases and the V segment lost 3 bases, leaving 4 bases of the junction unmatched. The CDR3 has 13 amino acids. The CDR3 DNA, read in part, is TGTGCCAGCTCACCCCTCGACAGGGCTGAA. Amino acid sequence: CASSPLDRAE. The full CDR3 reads CASSPLDRAEAFF.

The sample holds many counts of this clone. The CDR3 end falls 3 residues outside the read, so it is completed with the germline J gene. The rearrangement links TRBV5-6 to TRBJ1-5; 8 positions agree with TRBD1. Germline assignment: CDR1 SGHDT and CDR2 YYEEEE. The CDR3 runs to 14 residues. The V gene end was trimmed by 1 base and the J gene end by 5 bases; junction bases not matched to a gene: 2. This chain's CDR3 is CASSLNRGYQPQHF. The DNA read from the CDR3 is TGTGCCAGCAGCTTGAACAGGGGGTATCAGCCC.

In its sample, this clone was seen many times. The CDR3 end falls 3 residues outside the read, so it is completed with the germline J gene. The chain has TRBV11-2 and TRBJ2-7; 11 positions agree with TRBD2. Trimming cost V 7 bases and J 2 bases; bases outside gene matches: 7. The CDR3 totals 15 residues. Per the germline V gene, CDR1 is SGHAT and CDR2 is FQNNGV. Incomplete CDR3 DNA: TGTGCCAGCACCAGCCTACTAGCGGGAGCCTACGAG. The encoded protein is CASTSLLAGAYE. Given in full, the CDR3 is CASTSLLAGAYEQYF.

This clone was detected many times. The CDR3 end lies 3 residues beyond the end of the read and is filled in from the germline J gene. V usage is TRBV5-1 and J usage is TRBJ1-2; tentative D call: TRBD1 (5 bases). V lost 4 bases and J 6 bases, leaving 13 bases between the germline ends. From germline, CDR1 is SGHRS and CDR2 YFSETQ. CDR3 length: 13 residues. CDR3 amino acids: CASSDLQGNGYTF. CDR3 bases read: TGCGCCAGCAGCGATCTGCAGGGAAATGGC.

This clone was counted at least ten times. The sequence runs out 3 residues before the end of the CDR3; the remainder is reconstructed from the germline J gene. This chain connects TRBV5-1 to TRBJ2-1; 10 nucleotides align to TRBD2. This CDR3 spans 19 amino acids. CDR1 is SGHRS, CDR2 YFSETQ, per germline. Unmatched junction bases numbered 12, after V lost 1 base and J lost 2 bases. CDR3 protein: CASSLRNPGLAFPYNEQFF. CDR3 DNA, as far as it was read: TGCGCCAGCAGCTTGCGAAACCCGGGACTAGCGTTCCCCTACAATGAG.

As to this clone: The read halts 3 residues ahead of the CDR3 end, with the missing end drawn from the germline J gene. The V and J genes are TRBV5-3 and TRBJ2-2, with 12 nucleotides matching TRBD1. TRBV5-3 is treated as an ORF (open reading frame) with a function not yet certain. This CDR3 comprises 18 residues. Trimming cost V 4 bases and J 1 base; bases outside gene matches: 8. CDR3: CARSHRGQGARNTGELFF. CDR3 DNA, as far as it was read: TGTGCCAGAAGCCATAGGGGACAGGGGGCGCGGAACACCGGGGAG.

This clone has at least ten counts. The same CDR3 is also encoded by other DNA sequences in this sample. The CDR3 DNA, read in part, is TGTGCCAGCAGCCCCATACAGGGCGTGTATGGC. Amino acid sequence: CASSPIQGVYG. The CDR3 in its entirety is CASSPIQGVYGYTF. The chain combines TRBV6-2 or TRBV6-3 with TRBJ1-2; a possible D gene is TRBD1 (6 bases). The CDR3 goes on 3 residues after the read ends, and that part is filled in from the germline J gene. The CDR3 is 14 residues long. The V end was cut by 6 bases, the J end by 5 bases, with 16 bases between. Germline V CDR1 and CDR2: MNHEY, SVGEGT.

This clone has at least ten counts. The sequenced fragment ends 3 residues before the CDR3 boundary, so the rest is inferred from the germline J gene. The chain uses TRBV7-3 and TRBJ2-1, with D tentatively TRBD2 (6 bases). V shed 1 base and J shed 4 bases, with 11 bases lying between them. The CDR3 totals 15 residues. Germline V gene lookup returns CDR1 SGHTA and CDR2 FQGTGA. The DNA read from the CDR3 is TGTGCCAGCAGCTTAATAGCGGTTGCTTACAATGAG. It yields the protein CASSLIAVAYNE. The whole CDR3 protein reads CASSLIAVAYNEQFF. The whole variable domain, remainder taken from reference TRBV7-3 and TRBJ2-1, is GAGVSQTPSNKVTEKGKYVELRCDPISGHTALYWYRQSLGQGPEFLIYFQGTGAADDSGLPNDRFFAVRPEGSVSTLKIQRTERGDSAVYLCASSLIAVAYNEQFFGPGTRLTVL.

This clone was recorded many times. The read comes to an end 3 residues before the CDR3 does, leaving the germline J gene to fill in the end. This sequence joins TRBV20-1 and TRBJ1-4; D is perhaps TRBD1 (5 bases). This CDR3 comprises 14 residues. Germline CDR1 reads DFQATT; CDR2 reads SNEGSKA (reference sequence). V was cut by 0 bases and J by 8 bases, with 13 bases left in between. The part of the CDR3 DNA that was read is TGCAGTGCTAGAGATCCAAGGGGATCCGAAAAA. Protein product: CSARDPRGSEK. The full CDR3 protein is CSARDPRGSEKLFF.

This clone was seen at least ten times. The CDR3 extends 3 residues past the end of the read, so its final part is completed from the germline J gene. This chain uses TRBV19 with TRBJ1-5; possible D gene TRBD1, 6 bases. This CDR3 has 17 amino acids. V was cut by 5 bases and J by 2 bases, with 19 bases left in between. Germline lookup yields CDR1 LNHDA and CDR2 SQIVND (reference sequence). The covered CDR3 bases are TGTGCCAGTAGTGCCCACCGGGACACTACTGGCAATCAGCCC. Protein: CASSAHRDTTGNQP. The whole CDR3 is CASSAHRDTTGNQPQHF.

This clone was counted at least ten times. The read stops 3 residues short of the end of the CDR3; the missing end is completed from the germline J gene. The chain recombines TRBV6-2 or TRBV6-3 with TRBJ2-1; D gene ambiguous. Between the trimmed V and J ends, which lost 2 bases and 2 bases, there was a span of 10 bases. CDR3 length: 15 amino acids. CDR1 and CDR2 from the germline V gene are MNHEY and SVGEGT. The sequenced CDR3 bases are TGTGCCAGCAGTTACCGAGGTACGACCTACAATGAG. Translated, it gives CASSYRGTTYNE. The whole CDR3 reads CASSYRGTTYNEQFF.

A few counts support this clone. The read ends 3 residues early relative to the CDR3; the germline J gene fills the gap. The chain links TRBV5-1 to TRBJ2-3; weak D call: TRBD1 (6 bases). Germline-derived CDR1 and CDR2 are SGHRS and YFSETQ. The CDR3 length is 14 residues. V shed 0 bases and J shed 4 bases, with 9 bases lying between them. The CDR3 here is CASSLGQVSDTQYF. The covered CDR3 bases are TGCGCCAGCAGCTTGGGACAGGTATCAGATACG.

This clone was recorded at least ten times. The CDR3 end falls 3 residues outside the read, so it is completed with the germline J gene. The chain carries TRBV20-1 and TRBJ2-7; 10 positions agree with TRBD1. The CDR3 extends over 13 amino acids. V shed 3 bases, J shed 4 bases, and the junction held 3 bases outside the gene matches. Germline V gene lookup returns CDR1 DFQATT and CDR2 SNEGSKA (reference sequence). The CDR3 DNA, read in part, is TGCAGTGCTAGGCGGGACAGGGGATACGAG. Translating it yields CSARRDRGYE. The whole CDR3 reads CSARRDRGYEQYF.

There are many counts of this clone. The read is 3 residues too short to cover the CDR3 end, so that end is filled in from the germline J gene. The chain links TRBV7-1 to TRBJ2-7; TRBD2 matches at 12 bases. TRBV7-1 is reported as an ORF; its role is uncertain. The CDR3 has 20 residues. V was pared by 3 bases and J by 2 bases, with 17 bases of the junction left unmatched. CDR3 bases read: TGTGCCAGCAGCTCGCCTCAGGGAGGGCGGACTAGCGGGAACACCTACGAG. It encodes CASSSPQGGRTSGNTYE. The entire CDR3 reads CASSSPQGGRTSGNTYEQYF.

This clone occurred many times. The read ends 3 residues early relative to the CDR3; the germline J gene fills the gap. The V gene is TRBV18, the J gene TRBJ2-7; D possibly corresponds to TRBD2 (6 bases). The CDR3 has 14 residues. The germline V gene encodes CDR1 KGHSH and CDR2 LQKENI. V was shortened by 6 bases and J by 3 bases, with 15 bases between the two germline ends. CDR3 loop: CASSLRASVYEQYF. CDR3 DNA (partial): TGTGCCAGCTCCCTGCGGGCTAGCGTCTACGAG.

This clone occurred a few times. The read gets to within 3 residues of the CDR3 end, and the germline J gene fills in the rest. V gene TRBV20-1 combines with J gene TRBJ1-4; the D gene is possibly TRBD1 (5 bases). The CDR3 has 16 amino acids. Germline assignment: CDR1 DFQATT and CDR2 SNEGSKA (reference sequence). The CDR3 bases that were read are TGCAGCGCCCGTGGGGCTCAACTCGCAACTAATGAAAAA. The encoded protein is CSARGAQLATNEK. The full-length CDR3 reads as CSARGAQLATNEKLFF.

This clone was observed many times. CDR3 amino acids: CSARGRGRDGELFF. The sequenced CDR3 bases are TGCAGTGCTAGAGGCAGGGGGCGGGACGGGGAG. This chain joins TRBV20-1 and TRBJ2-2, with TRBD1 matching over 8 bases. The read terminates 3 residues before the CDR3 end, so the remaining end is supplied by the germline J gene. Germline lookup yields CDR1 DFQATT and CDR2 SNEGSKA (reference sequence). With V trimmed by 1 base and J by 7 bases, 5 bases remained unmatched. The CDR3 length is 14 residues.

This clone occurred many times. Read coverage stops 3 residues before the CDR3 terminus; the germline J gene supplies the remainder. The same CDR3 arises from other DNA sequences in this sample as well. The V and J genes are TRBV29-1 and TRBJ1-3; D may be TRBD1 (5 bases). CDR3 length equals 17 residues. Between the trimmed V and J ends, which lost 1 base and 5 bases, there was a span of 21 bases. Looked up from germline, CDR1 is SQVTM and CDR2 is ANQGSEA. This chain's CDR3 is CSVEGRGRGRGRNTIYF. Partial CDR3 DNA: TGCAGCGTTGAAGGAAGGGGCAGAGGCCGAGGAAGAAACACC.

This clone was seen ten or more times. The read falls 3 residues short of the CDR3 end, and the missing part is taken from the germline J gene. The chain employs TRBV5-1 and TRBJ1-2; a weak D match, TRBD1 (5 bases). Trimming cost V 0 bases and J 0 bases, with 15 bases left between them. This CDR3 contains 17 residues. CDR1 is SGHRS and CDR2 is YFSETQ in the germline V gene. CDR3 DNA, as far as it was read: TGCGCCAGCAGCTTGGAAAAGACAGACCCCGCTAACTATGGC. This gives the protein CASSLEKTDPANYG. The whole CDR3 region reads CASSLEKTDPANYGYTF.

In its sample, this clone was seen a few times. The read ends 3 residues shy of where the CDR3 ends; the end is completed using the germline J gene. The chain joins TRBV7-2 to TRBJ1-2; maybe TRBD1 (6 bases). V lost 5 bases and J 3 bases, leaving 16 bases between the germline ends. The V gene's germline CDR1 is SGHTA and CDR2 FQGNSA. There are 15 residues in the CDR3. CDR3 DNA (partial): TGTGCCAGCAGCAGTTACAGGGCAACCGACTATGGC. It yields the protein CASSSYRATDYG. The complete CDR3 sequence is CASSSYRATDYGYTF.

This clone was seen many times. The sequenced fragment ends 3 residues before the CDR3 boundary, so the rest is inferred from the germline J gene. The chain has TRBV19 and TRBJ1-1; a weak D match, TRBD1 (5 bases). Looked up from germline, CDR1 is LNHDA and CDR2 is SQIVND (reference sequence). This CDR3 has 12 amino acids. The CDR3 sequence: CASSIEGQGAFF. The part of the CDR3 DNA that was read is TGTGCCAGTAGTATAGAGGGGCAGGGA.

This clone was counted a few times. CDR3 DNA, as far as it was read: TGTGCCAGCAGTGATCCCTCCACACCCTACAATGAG. Its translation is CASSDPSTPYNE. The CDR3 in its entirety is CASSDPSTPYNEQFF. The chain combines TRBV6-1 with TRBJ2-1, with no clear D. The missing CDR3 end, 3 residues past where the read stops, is filled in from the germline J gene. The CDR3 totals 15 residues. V was shortened by 3 bases and J by 2 bases, with 11 bases between the two germline ends. Germline CDR1 MNHNS, CDR2 SASEGT.

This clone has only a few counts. The CDR3 is CASSGGHYYEQYF. Partial CDR3 DNA: TGTGCCAGCAGCGGAGGACACTACTACGAG. The chain is built from TRBV11-3 and TRBJ2-7, with D perhaps matching TRBD1 or TRBD2 (5 bases each). The sequenced fragment ends 3 residues before the CDR3 boundary, so the rest is inferred from the germline J gene. The CDR3 contains 13 residues. The V gene lost 5 bases and the J gene lost 3 bases, with 11 bases spanning the gap. The germline V gene has CDR1 SGHNT and CDR2 YENEEA.

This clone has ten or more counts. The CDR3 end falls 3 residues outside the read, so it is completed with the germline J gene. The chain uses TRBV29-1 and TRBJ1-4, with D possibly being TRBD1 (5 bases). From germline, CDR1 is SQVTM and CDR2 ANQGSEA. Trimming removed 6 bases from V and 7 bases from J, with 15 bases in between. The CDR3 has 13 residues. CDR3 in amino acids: CSVPGGVGEKLFF. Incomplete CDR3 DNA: TGCAGCGTCCCCGGGGGGGTCGGTGAAAAA. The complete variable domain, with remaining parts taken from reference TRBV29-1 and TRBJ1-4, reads SAVISQKPSRDICQRGTSLTIQCQVDSQVTMMFWYRQQPGQSLTLIATANQGSEATYESGFVIDKFPISRPNLTFSTLTVSNMSPEDSSIYLCSVPGGVGEKLFFGSGTQLSVL.

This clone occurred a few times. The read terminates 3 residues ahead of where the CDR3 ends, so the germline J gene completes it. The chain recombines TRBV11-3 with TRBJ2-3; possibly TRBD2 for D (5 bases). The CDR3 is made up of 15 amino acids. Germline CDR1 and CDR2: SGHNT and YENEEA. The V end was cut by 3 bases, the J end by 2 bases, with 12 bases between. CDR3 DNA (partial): TGTGCCAGCAGCTTTTCGCTAGCCTACACAGATACG. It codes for CASSFSLAYTDT. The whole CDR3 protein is CASSFSLAYTDTQYF. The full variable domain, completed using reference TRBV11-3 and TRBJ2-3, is EAGVVQSPRYKIIEKKQPVAFWCNPISGHNTLYWYLQNLGQGPELLIRYENEEAVDDSQLPKDRFSAERLKGVDSTLKIQPAELGDSAVYLCASSFSLAYTDTQYFGPGTRLTVL.

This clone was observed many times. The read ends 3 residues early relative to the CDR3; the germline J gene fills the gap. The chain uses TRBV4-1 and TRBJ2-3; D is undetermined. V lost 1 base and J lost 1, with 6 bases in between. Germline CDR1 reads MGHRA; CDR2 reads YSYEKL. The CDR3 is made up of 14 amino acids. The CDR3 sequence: CASSQGAGTDTQYF. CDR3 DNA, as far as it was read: TGCGCCAGCAGCCAAGGGGCAGGCACAGATACG.

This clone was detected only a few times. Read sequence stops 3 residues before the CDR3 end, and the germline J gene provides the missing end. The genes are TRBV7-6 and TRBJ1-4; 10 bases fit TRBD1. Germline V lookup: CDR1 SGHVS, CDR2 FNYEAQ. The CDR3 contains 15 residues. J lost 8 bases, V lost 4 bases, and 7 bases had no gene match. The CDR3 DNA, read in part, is TGTGCCAGCAGCTACGACAGGGGGCCTGGAGAAAAA. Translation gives CASSYDRGPGEK. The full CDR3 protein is CASSYDRGPGEKLFF. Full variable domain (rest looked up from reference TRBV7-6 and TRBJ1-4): GAGVSQSPRYKVTKRGQDVALRCDPISGHVSLYWYRQALGQGPEFLTYFNYEAQQDKSGLPNDRFSAERPEGSISTLTIQRTEQRDSAMYRCASSYDRGPGEKLFFGSGTQLSVL.